The 19 T cell receptor beta chains below come from one sample, sequenced in a study of cytomegalovirus exposure and HLA in healthy donors. 13 Jbeta primers and 60 Vbeta primers were used for the PCR. The assay was immunoSEQ multiplex PCR, and TCRdb's table has in-frame clones only and misses some. The sample holds about 68,000 clones; 75% to 85% are singletons and the top ten take roughly 6.8%. Sequencing was carried out using PBMCs. These receptors originate from a human donor in good health.

The chain uses TRBV10-3 and TRBJ2-7, with TRBD2 matching over 9 bases. The CDR3 runs 16 residues. V lost 0 bases to trimming and J lost 1 base; unmatched junction nucleotides: 4. CDR1 and CDR2 (germline): ENHRY, SYGVKD. The DNA of the CDR3 is TGTGCCATCAGTGAGTCTAGGAGCGGGGGGTCCTACGAGCAGTACTTC. Protein sequence: CAISESRSGGSYEQYF.

In its sample, this clone was seen a few times. In DNA form, the CDR3 reads TGTGCCAGCAGTCCCGGGACTAGCGGGGAAAAGCAGTACTTC. Its translation is CASSPGTSGEKQYF. This chain links TRBV2 with TRBJ2-7; 13 nucleotides agree with TRBD2. V gave up 5 bases and J gave up 8 bases; unmatched junction bases: 6. This CDR3 is built from 14 residues. Per the germline V gene, CDR1 is SNHLY and CDR2 is FYNNEI.

CDR3: CASSPGQNSNQPQHF. As DNA, the CDR3 is TGTGCCAGCAGCCCGGGACAAAATAGCAATCAGCCCCAGCATTTT. This chain joins TRBV7-2 and TRBJ1-5, with D tentatively TRBD1 (6 bases). This CDR3 comprises 15 residues. V gave up 5 bases and J gave up 0 bases, with 11 bases separating them. The germline V gene has CDR1 SGHTA and CDR2 FQGNSA. Based on the CDR3 plus reference TRBV7-2 and TRBJ1-5, the full variable domain is GAGVSQSPSNKVTEKGKDVELRCDPISGHTALYWYRQSLGQGLEFLIYFQGNSAPDKSGLPSDRFSAERTGGSVSTLTIQRTQQEDSAVYLCASSPGQNSNQPQHFGDGTRLSIL.

The chain couples TRBV10-3 to TRBJ2-1, with no clear D. Germline V gene data show CDR1 as ENHRY and CDR2 as SYGVKD. V was shortened by 3 bases and J by 8 bases, with 5 bases between the two germline ends. The CDR3 is made up of 11 amino acids. CDR3 sequence reads: CAISDIYEQFF. The CDR3 nucleotides read TGTGCCATCAGTGATATTTATGAGCAGTTCTTC.

Here the CDR3 DNA reads TGCGCCAGCAGCTTAATCCACAGGGGCACTGAAGCTTTCTTT. Translated: CASSLIHRGTEAFF. The chain recombines TRBV5-1 with TRBJ1-1, with 7 bases fitting TRBD1. CDR1 and CDR2 (germline): SGHRS, YFSETQ. The CDR3 covers 14 residues. After removal of 2 bases from V and 4 bases from J, the junction contained 5 bases not matched to a gene.

This clone was seen once. The chain joins TRBV6-7 to TRBJ1-5; maybe TRBD1 (5 bases). TRBV6-7 is annotated as an ORF whose role is uncertain. Trimming left V 5 bases short and J 7 bases short, with 9 bases between. The CDR3 runs 12 residues. In nucleotides, the CDR3 is TGTGCCAGCAGTAGGGGAGGGCAGCCCCAGCATTTT. It translates to CASSRGGQPQHF.

The chain links TRBV7-8 to TRBJ2-5, with D unresolved. Germline V lookup: CDR1 SGHVS, CDR2 FQNEAQ. V was clipped by 4 bases and J by 8 bases, with 17 bases between them. The CDR3 contains 14 residues. CDR3 in DNA: TGTGCCAGCAGCTCCGCCCCGAGAGGAAGCACCCAGTACTTC. It is translated as CASSSAPRGSTQYF. The whole variable domain, filled in from reference TRBV7-8 and TRBJ2-5, reads GAGVSQSPRYKVAKRGQDVALRCDPISGHVSLFWYQQALGQGPEFLTYFQNEAQLDKSGLPSDRFFAERPEGSVSTLKIQRTQQEDSAVYLCASSSAPRGSTQYFGPGTRLLVL.

The V gene is TRBV14, the J gene TRBJ2-7, with D maybe TRBD2 (6 bases). Germline CDR1 and CDR2: SGHDN and FVKESK. The V end lost 0 bases, the J end lost 5 bases, and 11 bases lay between the germline ends. The CDR3 length is 14 residues. CDR3 amino acids: CASSQDWRVHEQYF. As DNA, the CDR3 is TGTGCCAGCAGCCAAGATTGGAGGGTCCACGAGCAGTACTTC.

The rearrangement joins TRBV6-1 to TRBJ1-5; 7 positions agree with TRBD1. Germline CDR1 and CDR2: MNHNS and SASEGT. The V and J ends lost 5 bases and 5 bases, in that order; junction bases with no gene match: 9. This CDR3 has 15 residues. In nucleotides, the CDR3 is TGTGCCAGCAGTCCCGACAGGGAAGTCTATCAGCCCCAGCATTTT. Translation gives CASSPDREVYQPQHF.

This chain joins TRBV2 and TRBJ2-1; TRBD1 is a possible D gene (7 bases). This CDR3 is 16 amino acids long. Trimming left V 3 bases short and J 7 bases short, with 19 bases between. The germline gives CDR1 SNHLY, CDR2 FYNNEI. CDR3: CASSDPSGAGGNEQFF. The CDR3 DNA reads TGTGCCAGCAGTGATCCCTCGGGGGCAGGGGGTAATGAGCAGTTCTTC.

The rearrangement links TRBV6-5 to TRBJ1-4; 10 bases agree with TRBD1. CDR1 and CDR2 (germline): MNHEY, SVGAGI. The CDR3 covers 15 residues. V shed 2 bases and J 5 bases; nucleotides not matched to a gene: 2. CDR3 DNA sequence: TGTGCCAGCAGTTACCGGACAGGGGGGAATGAAAAACTGTTTTTT. Translation: CASSYRTGGNEKLFF.

Only a few counts were recorded for this clone. For the CDR3, the DNA is TGTGCCAGCAGCCCTCCTAGCGGGGAGAAGGTGAATGAGCAGTTCTTC. The encoded protein is CASSPPSGEKVNEQFF. The rearrangement joins TRBV7-9 to TRBJ2-1; 9 bases map to TRBD2. Germline CDR1 reads SEHNR; CDR2 reads FQNEAQ (reference sequence). The CDR3 consists of 16 residues. V trimming: 5 bases; J trimming: 7 bases; junction bases outside the gene matches: 12. Based on the CDR3 plus reference TRBV7-9 and TRBJ2-1, the full variable domain is DTGVSQNPRHKITKRGQNVTFRCDPISEHNRLYWYRQTLGQGPEFLTYFQNEAQLEKSRLLSDRFSAERPKGSFSTLEIQRTEQGDSAMYLCASSPPSGEKVNEQFFGPGTRLTVL.

This rearrangement joins TRBV4-2 to TRBJ2-5; D gene uncertain. Per germline, CDR1 LGHNA and CDR2 YNFKEQ. With 5 bases removed from V and 5 bases from J, the gap between germline ends came to 15 bases. The CDR3 covers 14 residues. CDR3 amino acids: CASSFNLNRETQYF. The CDR3 DNA sequence: TGTGCCAGCAGCTTTAACCTCAACCGGGAGACCCAGTACTTC.

This rearrangement joins TRBV5-1 to TRBJ1-4; 8 nucleotides match TRBD1. This CDR3 is 16 amino acids long. V shed 0 bases, J shed 8 bases, and the junction held 9 bases outside the gene matches. Germline V gene sequence: CDR1 SGHRS, CDR2 YFSETQ. DNA for the CDR3: TGCGCCAGCAGCTTGGGGCTCGACAGGGGCAACGAAAAACTGTTTTTT. Its translation is CASSLGLDRGNEKLFF. Using reference TRBV5-1 and TRBJ1-4 for the parts outside the CDR3, the full variable domain is KAGVTQTPRYLIKTRGQQVTLSCSPISGHRSVSWYQQTPGQGLQFLFEYFSETQRNKGNFPGRFSGRQFSNSRSEMNVSTLELGDSALYLCASSLGLDRGNEKLFFGSGTQLSVL.

This rearrangement joins TRBV18 to TRBJ1-1; no firm D call. CDR3 size: 14 residues. Trimming left V 6 bases short and J 3 bases short, with 14 bases between. Per germline, CDR1 KGHSH and CDR2 LQKENI. The CDR3, as DNA: TGTGCCAGCTCCCCGGGGATTAGGGACACTGAAGCTTTCTTT. Its protein is CASSPGIRDTEAFF.

This chain joins TRBV29-1 and TRBJ2-1; D ambiguous. The CDR3 runs 13 residues. The V gene lost 4 bases and the J gene lost 3 bases, with 10 bases spanning the gap. Germline assignment: CDR1 SQVTM and CDR2 ANQGSEA. CDR3 sequence (DNA): TGCAGCGTTGCATCCGGGTTCTACAATGAGCAGTTCTTC. It yields the protein CSVASGFYNEQFF.

The genes are TRBV5-1 and TRBJ2-5; TRBD2 is a possible D gene (6 bases). Deletions cut 1 base from V and 9 bases from J, with 19 bases between. Germline CDR1 is SGHRS and CDR2 is YFSETQ. This CDR3 region has 15 residues. The CDR3 here is CASSLTPIPSGAQYF. In DNA form, the CDR3 reads TGCGCCAGCAGCTTGACTCCCATCCCCTCGGGGGCCCAGTACTTC.

The rearrangement joins TRBV10-3 to TRBJ2-2; D is unresolved. The CDR3 spans 13 residues. The germline V gene has CDR1 ENHRY and CDR2 SYGVKD. V lost 6 bases, J lost 4 bases, and 9 bases lay in between. The CDR3 reads CAISETVTGELFF. The CDR3 DNA reads TGTGCCATCAGCGAAACGGTCACCGGGGAGCTGTTTTTT.

In its sample, this clone was seen once. At one boundary the junction diverges from the germline segment, which might be a read error. V is TRBV7-2 and J is TRBJ2-1; 7 bases align to TRBD1. Looked up from germline, CDR1 is SGHTA and CDR2 is FQGNSA. The CDR3 has 16 residues. This CDR3 reads CASRLVPTGAYNEQFF. As DNA, the CDR3 is TGTGCCAGCAGGTTAGTCCCCACAGGGGCCTACAATGAGCAGTTCTTC.